This TCR beta chain was sequenced in a study of CD8 T cells in Susac syndrome. In Susac syndrome patients, recently defined diagnostic criteria for definite or probable disease were met. J gave up 7 bases and V 5 bases, and 6 bases lay outside the gene matches. The length of the CDR3 is 13 residues. CDR1 is GTSNPN, CDR2 SVGIG, per germline (reference sequence). RNA in amounts of roughly 0.5 to 1 ug was reverse transcribed with random hexamers. MiXCR, run by TCRdb on the immunoSEQ multiplex PCR reads, gives a single entry per CDR3 protein. The sample has about 120,000 distinct CDR3 sequences; roughly 95% are singletons.

This clonotype was sampled from a human donor with Susac syndrome. The V and J genes are TRBV30 and TRBJ1-4, with 8 nucleotides matching TRBD1. Source material: CD4+ T cells from PBMCs. The CDR3 nucleotides are TGTGCCTGGGCCAGGGGGCTGGGTGAAAAACTGTTTTTT. Protein sequence: CAWARGLGEKLFF.